This passage covers 24 T cell receptor beta chains from one sample sequenced in a study of control samples from healthy donors and cancer patients. Assay: immunoSEQ multiplex PCR; the TCRdb copy retains only in-frame clones and omits some. The sample has fewer than 120,000 clones, roughly 90% seen once. Sequencing input: PBMCs. These receptor sequences come from a woman aged 60 to 75 with lung cancer.

This sequence joins TRBV14 and TRBJ2-2, with TRBD2 matching over 8 bases. The CDR3 length is 17 residues. Looked up from germline, CDR1 is SGHDN and CDR2 is FVKESK. V shed 8 bases and J 0 bases; nucleotides not matched to a gene: 11. The CDR3 nucleotides are TGTGCCAGCCCGAAGCGGGGGCTACTTCCGAACACCGGGGAGCTGTTTTTT. It encodes CASPKRGLLPNTGELFF. Together with reference TRBV14 and TRBJ2-2, the CDR3 gives the full variable domain: EAGVTQFPSHSVIEKGQTVTLRCDPISGHDNLYWYRRVMGKEIKFLLHFVKESKQDESGMPNNRFLAERTGGTYSTLKVQPAELEDSGVYFCASPKRGLLPNTGELFFGEGSRLTVL.

This sequence joins TRBV12-5 and TRBJ2-1, with unresolved D. V was clipped by 4 bases and J by 0 bases, with 10 bases between them. Germline CDR1 LGHNT, CDR2 FRNRAP. The CDR3 extends over 15 amino acids. DNA of the CDR3: TGTGCTAGTGGTTCCCGGTGGAGCTCCTACAATGAGCAGTTCTTC. Protein: CASGSRWSSYNEQFF.

This chain joins TRBV5-5 and TRBJ1-4; D may be TRBD1 (6 bases). This CDR3 region has 14 residues. Deletions cut 2 bases from V and 6 bases from J, with 11 bases between. Per germline, CDR1 SGHKS and CDR2 YYEKEE (reference sequence). The CDR3 spells CASSLRGAYEKLFF. CDR3 nucleotide sequence: TGTGCCAGCAGCTTACGGGGGGCTTATGAAAAACTGTTTTTT.

This sequence joins TRBV5-1 and TRBJ2-3, with D unclear. CDR1 SGHRS and CDR2 YFSETQ come from the germline V gene. The CDR3 is 14 amino acids. Trimming shortened V by 1 base and J by 1 base, and 7 bases separated the two germline ends. Here the CDR3 reads CASSLYSGTDTQYF. The CDR3, as DNA: TGCGCCAGCAGCTTGTACTCAGGCACAGATACGCAGTATTTT. The full variable domain, rest sourced from reference TRBV5-1 and TRBJ2-3, is KAGVTQTPRYLIKTRGQQVTLSCSPISGHRSVSWYQQTPGQGLQFLFEYFSETQRNKGNFPGRFSGRQFSNSRSEMNVSTLELGDSALYLCASSLYSGTDTQYFGPGTRLTVL.

This chain uses TRBV9 with TRBJ2-7, with 10 nucleotides matching TRBD1. The CDR3 is 15 residues long. Per germline, CDR1 SGDLS and CDR2 YYNGEE. The V segment lost 4 bases and the J segment 3 bases; nucleotides outside the gene matches: 7. CDR3 in DNA: TGTGCCAGCAGCAAATCCGGGACAGGGGTCTACGAGCAGTACTTC. Translating it yields CASSKSGTGVYEQYF.

Concerning this clone itself: Other nucleotide sequences in the sample specify the same CDR3. The CDR3 DNA reads TGTGCCAGCAGCTTAGGAGGGGGCGGCTTCTACGAGCAGTACTTC. Amino acids: CASSLGGGGFYEQYF. The chain recombines TRBV7-2 with TRBJ2-7; TRBD1 agrees at 7 bases. The V gene end was trimmed by 1 base and the J gene end by 3 bases; junction bases not matched to a gene: 6. CDR3 size: 15 residues. The germline V gene encodes CDR1 SGHTA and CDR2 FQGNSA.

This chain links TRBV3-1 (or the pseudogene TRBV3-2) with TRBJ1-1, with D possibly being TRBD1 (5 bases). CDR1 is LGHDT, CDR2 YNNKEL, per germline (reference sequence). This CDR3 is 15 amino acids long. Trimming shortened V by 3 bases and J by 4 bases, and 15 bases separated the two germline ends. CDR3 region: CASSHLTGGSTEAFF. The CDR3, as DNA: TGTGCCAGCAGCCATCTCACGGGGGGAAGCACTGAAGCTTTCTTT.

The V call is TRBV7-2, the J call TRBJ1-2; D is unresolved. This CDR3 comprises 15 residues. CDR1 SGHTA and CDR2 FQGNSA come from the germline V gene. V was clipped by 2 bases and J by 8 bases, with 18 bases between them. The CDR3 spells CASSLTRTQAGGYTF. The CDR3, as DNA: TGTGCCAGCAGCTTAACCCGAACACAAGCGGGGGGCTACACCTTC.

V is TRBV25-1 and J is TRBJ1-5; TRBD1 matches at 7 bases. V lost 7 bases to trimming and J lost 7 bases; unmatched junction nucleotides: 4. CDR1 is MGHDK, CDR2 SYGVNS, per germline. The CDR3 loop spans 12 amino acids. CDR3 sequence (DNA): TGTGCCAGCAACAGGGGTGGCCAGCCCCAGCATTTT. Encoded protein: CASNRGGQPQHF.

The chain recombines TRBV7-2 with TRBJ2-7; 8 bases are a match to TRBD1. Germline V CDR1 and CDR2: SGHTA, FQGNSA. The V and J ends lost 5 bases and 3 bases, in that order; junction bases with no gene match: 6. The CDR3 totals 14 residues. The CDR3 DNA reads as TGTGCCAGCAGCGCGGACAGGGACCACTACGAGCAGTACTTC. As protein: CASSADRDHYEQYF.

The gene calls are TRBV21-1 and TRBJ1-2. TRBV21-1 constitutes a pseudogene. CDR3 length: 14 residues. CDR3 bases: TGTGCCAGCAGCAAACGGAGCGCTAACTATGGCTACACCTTC. It codes for CASSKRSANYGYTF.

The chain combines TRBV9 with TRBJ2-1, with 13 nucleotides matching TRBD2. The CDR3 sequence is 17 residues long. With V trimmed by 0 bases and J by 5 bases, 5 bases remained unmatched. Per the germline V gene, CDR1 is SGDLS and CDR2 is YYNGEE. CDR3 amino acids: CASSVAGGTSGNNEQFF. The CDR3, as DNA: TGTGCCAGCAGCGTAGCAGGTGGGACTAGCGGGAACAATGAGCAGTTCTTC.

The rearrangement uses TRBV3-1 (or the pseudogene TRBV3-2) and TRBJ2-7; no clear D gene. Germline CDR1 reads LGHDT; CDR2 reads YNNKEL (reference sequence). Trimming stripped 6 bases from V and 3 bases from J, with 12 bases between. The CDR3 loop spans 13 amino acids. CDR3 region: CASSRVTGYEQYF. For the CDR3, the DNA is TGTGCCAGCAGTCGGGTAACGGGCTACGAGCAGTACTTC.

The chain has TRBV28 and TRBJ1-1, with 7 nucleotides matching TRBD1. The germline CDR1 and CDR2 sequences are MDHEN and SYDVKM. This CDR3 has 14 residues. J was trimmed by 5 bases and V by 2 bases; bases with no gene match: 5. The CDR3, as DNA: TGTGCCAGCAGTTTAGCCTACAGGGGAACTGAAGCTTTCTTT. Its protein is CASSLAYRGTEAFF.

Comment on this clone: The junction and the germline gene differ at one end; a read error may be behind it. The J gene is TRBJ2-5, the V gene TRBV7-7; D not resolved. CDR1 is SSHAT, CDR2 FNYEAQ, per germline (reference sequence). CDR3 size: 13 residues. The CDR3 loop reads CASSLGPRETQYF. CDR3 sequence (DNA): TGTGCTAGCAGCTTAGGTCCTAGGGAGACCCAGTACTTC. Full variable domain (rest looked up from reference TRBV7-7 and TRBJ2-5): GAGVSQSPRYKVTKRGQDVTLRCDPISSHATLYWYQQALGQGPEFLTYFNYEAQPDKSGLPSDRFSAERPEGSISTLTIQRTEQRDSAMYRCASSLGPRETQYFGPGTRLLVL.

J is TRBJ1-5 and V is TRBV20-1; 10 positions match TRBD1. Losses at the gene ends were 3 bases for V and 6 bases for J; bases not matched to a gene: 5. The CDR3 is 14 residues long. Germline CDR1 reads DFQATT; CDR2 reads SNEGSKA (reference sequence). CDR3 bases: TGCAGTGCTAGTGGCCGACAGGGGGCTCAGCCCCAGCATTTT. Protein sequence: CSASGRQGAQPQHF.

The J gene is TRBJ1-3, the V gene TRBV6-1, with unresolved D. Per germline, CDR1 MNHNS and CDR2 SASEGT. This CDR3 region has 17 residues. Trimming removed 4 bases at V and 0 bases at J, with 16 bases between. CDR3 in DNA: TGTGCCAGCAGTGGGGGAACACCGATGAGCTCTGGAAACACCATATATTTT. Translated, it gives CASSGGTPMSSGNTIYF.

This CDR3 is CASSLSGGTITDTQYF. CDR3 nucleotide sequence: TGTGCCAGCAGCTTAAGCGGTGGGACCATCACAGATACGCAGTATTTT. The rearrangement uses TRBV11-2 and TRBJ2-3, with D perhaps assigned TRBD1 or TRBD2 (5 bases each). CDR3 size: 16 residues. Germline V gene lookup returns CDR1 SGHAT and CDR2 FQNNGV. The V gene lost 2 bases and the J gene lost 2 bases, with 14 bases spanning the gap.

The chain carries TRBV5-1 and TRBJ2-3; 7 bases align to TRBD2. Germline-derived CDR1 and CDR2 are SGHRS and YFSETQ. V shed 4 bases and J 3 bases; nucleotides not matched to a gene: 14. CDR3 size: 17 residues. This CDR3 is CASSLGAWEGRTDTQYF. The CDR3 DNA sequence: TGCGCCAGCAGCCTGGGTGCGTGGGAGGGCCGTACAGATACGCAGTATTTT.

The V and J genes are TRBV27 and TRBJ2-4; D is unresolved. Trimming left V 11 bases short and J 7 bases short, with 15 bases between. The CDR3 is made up of 12 amino acids. Germline assignment: CDR1 MNHEY and CDR2 SMNVEV (reference sequence). This CDR3 is CASWGSANIQYF. DNA of the CDR3: TGTGCCTCGTGGGGATCGGCCAACATTCAGTACTTC.

This sequence joins TRBV7-2 and TRBJ1-2; TRBD1 agrees at 9 bases. CDR1 and CDR2 (germline): SGHTA, FQGNSA. The CDR3 loop spans 15 amino acids. The trim removed 5 bases at V and 0 bases at J, leaving 4 bases unmatched. CDR3 sequence (DNA): TGTGCCAGCAGCCCCGGGACAGGGTCTAACTATGGCTACACCTTC. It translates to CASSPGTGSNYGYTF.

The count of this clone is one. The chain uses TRBV11-1 and TRBJ1-6; 9 bases map to TRBD1. Germline CDR1 is SGHAT and CDR2 is FQDESV (reference sequence). CDR3 length: 15 residues. The V gene end was trimmed by 4 bases and the J gene end by 7 bases; junction bases not matched to a gene: 5. The CDR3 is CASSSGTGRNSPLHF. As DNA, the CDR3 is TGTGCCAGCAGCTCCGGGACAGGGAGGAATTCACCCCTCCACTTT.

This chain links TRBV7-9 with TRBJ2-2; no clear D. The CDR3 spans 16 residues. CDR1 is SEHNR and CDR2 is FQNEAQ in the germline V gene (reference sequence). Trimming pared 0 bases from V and 2 bases from J, leaving 10 bases between. The CDR3 region has the DNA TGTGCCAGCAGCTTAGCTCCGGTACTAAACACCGGGGAGCTGTTTTTT. Translation: CASSLAPVLNTGELFF.

The chain uses TRBV10-3 and TRBJ1-2; D perhaps matches TRBD1 (5 bases). The CDR3 totals 12 residues. Per the germline V gene, CDR1 is ENHRY and CDR2 is SYGVKD. V gave up 3 bases and J gave up 4 bases, with 6 bases separating them. The CDR3 DNA sequence: TGTGCCATCAGTGACAGGGTCTATGGCTACACCTTC. Translation gives CAISDRVYGYTF.